These 25 T cell receptor beta chains were sequenced from one sample in a study of identical twins. TCRdb recomputed calls from the 5' RACE reads with MiXCR, one row per CDR3 protein. Of around 280,000 distinct CDR3 sequences in the sample, less than 9% were seen once. These sequences were also reported in another study, on yellow fever vaccine responses in identical twins.

The specimen was memory (CD45RO+) T cells sorted from blood. Every receptor here comes from a woman aged 18-29 years in good health.

This clonotype was observed at least ten times. The gene calls are TRBV2 and TRBJ1-1; tentative D call: TRBD1 (5 bases). The CDR3 contains 12 residues. CDR1 SNHLY and CDR2 FYNNEI come from the germline V gene. The V gene lost 7 bases and the J gene lost 5 bases, with 11 bases spanning the gap. CDR3 loop: CASNTRDTEAFF. CDR3 in DNA: TGTGCCAGCAATACCAGGGATACTGAAGCTTTCTTT.

CDR3 loop: CATSVTGFGDTQYF. Here the CDR3 DNA reads TGTGCCACCAGTGTGACAGGGTTTGGCGATACGCAGTATTTT. This rearrangement joins TRBV24-1 to TRBJ2-3, with 7 bases identical to TRBD1. Trimming removed 5 bases from V and 6 bases from J; junction bases left unmatched: 7. This CDR3 has 14 amino acids. CDR1 is KGHDR, CDR2 SFDVKD, per germline.

This clonotype was counted a few times. V usage is TRBV29-1 and J usage is TRBJ2-6, with a possible D match to TRBD1 (5 bases). The CDR3 contains 14 residues. The germline CDR1 and CDR2 sequences are SQVTM and ANQGSEA. V dropped 6 bases and J dropped 2 bases, with 11 bases sitting between them. CDR3: CSVQLGPGANVLTF. Here the CDR3 DNA reads TGCAGCGTGCAACTGGGGCCTGGGGCCAACGTCCTGACTTTC.

In this sample, this clonotype turned up a few times. The rearrangement links TRBV6-5 to TRBJ2-3; 7 nucleotides match TRBD1. Germline CDR1 reads MNHEY; CDR2 reads SVGAGI. This CDR3 is 16 amino acids long. The trim removed 5 bases at V and 0 bases at J, leaving 8 bases unmatched. This chain's CDR3 is CASSHLGQLSTDTQYF. CDR3 bases: TGTGCCAGCAGTCACCTGGGACAGCTTAGCACAGATACGCAGTATTTT.

This clonotype appeared many times. The chain couples TRBV12-3 or TRBV12-4 to TRBJ1-1; 9 bases fit TRBD1. Trimming took 5 bases from V and 5 from J; bases not matched to a gene: 9. The CDR3 extends over 15 amino acids. The CDR3 DNA is TGTGCCAGCAGTCCCCAACAGGGGGCGCCGACTGAAGCTTTCTTT. It encodes CASSPQQGAPTEAFF.

Many counts were recorded for this clonotype. The chain links TRBV20-1 to TRBJ2-2, with TRBD1 matching 9 bases. The length of the CDR3 is 18 residues. Looked up from germline, CDR1 is DFQATT and CDR2 is SNEGSKA (reference sequence). J gave up 4 bases and V 1 base, and 13 bases lay outside the gene matches. CDR3 sequence (DNA): TGCAGTGCTAGAGTTCCTCACGGGACAGGGATGCTCACCGGGGAGCTGTTTTTT. Amino acid sequence: CSARVPHGTGMLTGELFF.

This clonotype was seen a handful of times. The genes are TRBV7-9 and TRBJ2-3, with D possibly being TRBD1 (6 bases). CDR3 length: 15 amino acids. Germline CDR1 SEHNR, CDR2 FQNEAQ (reference sequence). The V and J ends lost 4 bases and 0 bases respectively, with 11 bases between them. The CDR3 sequence: CASSSRGQSTDTQYF. DNA for the CDR3: TGTGCCAGCAGCTCCCGTGGACAGAGCACAGATACGCAGTATTTT.

The genes are TRBV6-5 and TRBJ1-1; D may be TRBD1 (5 bases). CDR3 size: 11 residues. Germline-derived CDR1 and CDR2 are MNHEY and SVGAGI. Trimming shortened V by 6 bases and J by 6 bases, and 8 bases separated the two germline ends. CDR3 DNA: TGTGCCAGCAGCCAGGGTTCTGAAGCTTTCTTT. This codes for CASSQGSEAFF.

This clonotype was counted at least ten times. The V call is TRBV12-3 or TRBV12-4, the J call TRBJ2-1, with 8 bases aligning to TRBD1. The CDR3 runs to 14 residues. The V and J ends lost 3 bases and 6 bases, in that order; junction bases with no gene match: 4. In DNA form, the CDR3 reads TGTGCCAGCAGTTTGGGACAGGCTACCAATGAGCAGTTCTTC. Encoded protein: CASSLGQATNEQFF.

This clonotype appeared many times. The rearrangement joins TRBV11-2 to TRBJ2-1; D is undetermined. Trimming removed 7 bases at V and 6 bases at J, with 10 bases between. Germline lookup yields CDR1 SGHAT and CDR2 FQNNGV. CDR3 length equals 12 residues. The CDR3 DNA follows: TGTGCCAGCACCCCACTTATCAATGAGCAGTTCTTC. Encoded protein: CASTPLINEQFF.

The table lists this clonotype with a few counts. This chain links TRBV6-1 with TRBJ1-1, with 7 bases fitting TRBD1. J gave up 6 bases and V 6 bases, and 10 bases lay outside the gene matches. This CDR3 contains 14 residues. CDR1 is MNHNS and CDR2 is SASEGT in the germline V gene. CDR3 region: CASRPTPTGAEAFF. The CDR3 DNA sequence: TGTGCCAGCAGGCCTACACCTACAGGGGCTGAAGCTTTCTTT.

The sample holds many counts of this clonotype. V gene TRBV5-1 combines with J gene TRBJ2-7; 11 nucleotides match TRBD1. Germline V CDR1 and CDR2: SGHRS, YFSETQ. V dropped 0 bases and J dropped 3; count of bases not matched to a gene: 2. The CDR3 spans 15 residues. For the CDR3, the DNA is TGCGCCAGCAGCTTGGGGGACAGGGGGAACTACGAGCAGTACTTC. Amino acid sequence: CASSLGDRGNYEQYF.

The chain carries TRBV20-1 and TRBJ2-7; D remains ambiguous. The V end was cut by 8 bases, the J end by 6 bases, with 14 bases between. The CDR3 is 11 residues long. Germline CDR1 DFQATT, CDR2 SNEGSKA (reference sequence). DNA for the CDR3: TGCAGTCCCGACCTCGTTCCCGAGCAGTACGTC. Protein sequence: CSPDLVPEQYV.

V usage is TRBV20-1 and J usage is TRBJ1-2; D perhaps matches TRBD1 (5 bases). The CDR3 has 15 residues. Looked up from germline, CDR1 is DFQATT and CDR2 is SNEGSKA (reference sequence). Trimming took off 0 bases at V and 5 bases at J, with 16 bases between the two ends. CDR3 in DNA: TGCAGTGCTAGAGATCAGGGCAGGGTACTGTATGGCTACACCTTC. Its protein is CSARDQGRVLYGYTF.

The CDR3 reads CASSPWGGVVQETQYF. The DNA for the CDR3 is TGCGCCAGCAGCCCATGGGGGGGCGTTGTGCAAGAGACCCAGTACTTC. The chain carries TRBV5-1 and TRBJ2-5, with D possibly TRBD2 on 7 matching bases. Trimming pared 4 bases from V and 2 bases from J, leaving 18 bases between. CDR1 is SGHRS, CDR2 YFSETQ, per germline. The length of the CDR3 is 16 residues. The full variable domain, in which reference TRBV5-1 and TRBJ2-5 provide the parts outside the CDR3, is KAGVTQTPRYLIKTRGQQVTLSCSPISGHRSVSWYQQTPGQGLQFLFEYFSETQRNKGNFPGRFSGRQFSNSRSEMNVSTLELGDSALYLCASSPWGGVVQETQYFGPGTRLLVL.

The table lists this clonotype with many counts. The V gene is TRBV20-1, the J gene TRBJ2-3; 9 bases match TRBD2. Per the germline V gene, CDR1 is DFQATT and CDR2 is SNEGSKA (reference sequence). The CDR3 is made up of 15 amino acids. After removal of 4 bases from V and 1 base from J, the junction contained 6 bases not matched to a gene. CDR3 loop: CSATDQREGTDTQYF. The CDR3 DNA sequence: TGCAGTGCTACCGACCAGCGGGAGGGCACAGATACGCAGTATTTT.

The V and J genes are TRBV20-1 and TRBJ2-1, with D perhaps given as TRBD1 or TRBD2 (7 bases each). The CDR3 spans 16 residues. Trimming pared 6 bases from V and 3 bases from J, leaving 21 bases between. The germline V gene encodes CDR1 DFQATT and CDR2 SNEGSKA (reference sequence). The CDR3 region is CSARGGGRTFYNEQFF. The CDR3 DNA reads as TGCAGTGCCAGGGGGGGAGGACGGACATTCTACAATGAGCAGTTCTTC.

This clonotype was seen ten or more times. The chain combines TRBV3-1 with TRBJ2-1, with no clear D. Trimming shortened V by 5 bases and J by 4 bases, and 6 bases separated the two germline ends. This CDR3 is 12 amino acids long. Germline lookup yields CDR1 LGHDT and CDR2 YNNKEL (reference sequence). The CDR3 nucleotides read TGTGCCAGCAGCGAGATTTACAATGAGCAGTTCTTC. Its translation: CASSEIYNEQFF.

The table lists this clonotype with many counts. The chain carries TRBV5-1 and TRBJ2-7; 8 bases match TRBD2. Germline V gene sequence: CDR1 SGHRS, CDR2 YFSETQ. The CDR3 is 15 amino acids. The trim removed 0 bases at V and 1 base at J, leaving 3 bases unmatched. The CDR3 is CASSLDGRGSYEQYF. DNA of the CDR3: TGCGCCAGCAGCTTGGACGGGAGGGGATCCTACGAGCAGTACTTC.

This clonotype has more than one count but fewer than ten. The genes are TRBV7-8 and TRBJ1-3; D call uncertain. The CDR3 runs 14 residues. Trimming cost V 5 bases and J 0 bases, with 8 bases left between them. The V gene's germline CDR1 is SGHVS and CDR2 FQNEAQ. The CDR3, as DNA: TGTGCCAGCAGCCTATCTTACTCTGGAAACACCATATATTTT. It translates to CASSLSYSGNTIYF.

This clonotype has more than one count but fewer than ten. The V and J genes are TRBV25-1 and TRBJ2-7, with TRBD1 matching over 7 bases. The CDR3 is 14 amino acids. Germline values: CDR1 MGHDK, CDR2 SYGVNS. V lost 3 bases and J lost 2; bases outside the gene matches: 4. This chain's CDR3 is CASSDDRVAYEQYF. The CDR3 DNA reads TGTGCCAGCAGTGATGACAGGGTGGCCTACGAGCAGTACTTC.

This clonotype was recorded a few times. The chain couples TRBV20-1 to TRBJ2-3; 10 bases agree with TRBD1. V shed 3 bases and J 3 bases; nucleotides not matched to a gene: 3. CDR3 length: 14 residues. Germline CDR1 and CDR2: DFQATT and SNEGSKA (reference sequence). The CDR3 DNA reads TGCAGTGCTAGGACAGGGGGCGGAACAGATACGCAGTATTTT. Its translation: CSARTGGGTDTQYF.

The chain joins TRBV20-1 to TRBJ2-3, with 14 bases identical to TRBD2. The CDR3 is 16 residues long. V gave up 5 bases and J gave up 6 bases; unmatched junction bases: 10. Germline V gives CDR1 DFQATT, CDR2 SNEGSKA (reference sequence). The CDR3 loop is CSAYGTSGSLRDTQYF. CDR3 nucleotide sequence: TGCAGTGCTTACGGGACTAGCGGGAGTCTGAGGGATACGCAGTATTTT.

This clonotype was detected a few times. V usage is TRBV25-1 and J usage is TRBJ2-1; the match to TRBD2 covers 7 bases. V was clipped by 4 bases and J by 0 bases; unmatched bases: 3. Looked up from germline, CDR1 is MGHDK and CDR2 is SYGVNS. CDR3 size: 15 residues. The CDR3 reads CASSGSGVSYNEQFF. DNA for the CDR3: TGTGCCAGCAGTGGGAGCGGGGTCTCCTACAATGAGCAGTTCTTC.

The rearrangement uses TRBV6-4 and TRBJ2-2; TRBD1 matches at 9 bases. The CDR3 runs to 14 residues. CDR1 is MRHNA and CDR2 is SNTAGT in the germline V gene. V shed 10 bases and J 4 bases; nucleotides not matched to a gene: 7. The CDR3 is CATSGTGFTGELFF. CDR3 DNA sequence: TGTGCCACCAGCGGGACAGGGTTCACCGGGGAGCTGTTTTTT.